Presented here are 11 T cell receptor beta chains from one specimen sequenced in a study of response to subunit inactivated influenza vaccine. TCRdb processed the RT-PCR reads anew with MiXCR; each CDR3 protein has one entry. The repertoire consists of hundreds of thousands of distinct CDR3 sequences, with roughly 27% occurring once and the leading ten covering under 2.5%. The sequencing here drew on CD4+ T cells sorted from PBMCs, taken roughly 5 days after vaccination. All receptors come from a man aged 50-60 years who received an inactivated influenza vaccine.

A few counts support this clonotype. This chain links TRBV20-1 with TRBJ2-3, with 9 bases identical to TRBD1. Germline CDR1 and CDR2: DFQATT and SNEGSKA (reference sequence). The CDR3 runs to 14 residues. Trimming at V came to 5 bases and at J to 5 bases, leaving 8 bases not matched to a gene. The CDR3 is CSAHRDRVLDTQYF. CDR3 DNA: TGCAGTGCTCACCGGGACAGGGTGTTAGATACGCAGTATTTT.

V is TRBV5-1 and J is TRBJ2-7; TRBD2 agrees at 8 bases. The V gene end was trimmed by 1 base and the J gene end by 2 bases; junction bases not matched to a gene: 2. Germline lookup yields CDR1 SGHRS and CDR2 YFSETQ. This CDR3 is built from 14 residues. The CDR3 nucleotides read TGCGCCAGCAGCTTGATGGGACTAGCCTACGAGCAGTACTTC. As protein: CASSLMGLAYEQYF.

A few counts support this clonotype. This chain joins TRBV7-8 and TRBJ2-5, with 10 bases matching TRBD2. After removal of 4 bases from V and 5 bases from J, the junction contained 7 bases not matched to a gene. CDR3 length: 15 residues. CDR1 and CDR2 from the germline V gene are SGHVS and FQNEAQ. This CDR3 is CASSSAGGPLETQYF. The CDR3 DNA reads TGTGCCAGCAGCTCAGCGGGAGGGCCGTTGGAGACCCAGTACTTC.

V usage is TRBV6-5 and J usage is TRBJ2-5, with D perhaps TRBD1 (6 bases). V lost 0 bases and J lost 4, with 15 bases in between. Germline-derived CDR1 and CDR2 are MNHEY and SVGAGI. The CDR3 is 16 amino acids. CDR3 amino acids: CASSYSLQGWGETQYF. The DNA of the CDR3 is TGTGCCAGCAGTTACTCGTTGCAGGGGTGGGGAGAGACCCAGTACTTC.

The rearrangement joins TRBV12-3 or TRBV12-4 to TRBJ2-5; unclear D gene. Trimming removed 2 bases from V and 5 bases from J, with 15 bases in between. CDR3 size: 15 residues. The CDR3 sequence is CASSLLWDPRETQYF. In DNA form, the CDR3 reads TGTGCCAGCAGTTTATTATGGGATCCCCGGGAGACCCAGTACTTC.

The chain employs TRBV12-3 or TRBV12-4 and TRBJ2-7, with no clear D. The CDR3 has 13 residues. The V and J ends lost 6 bases and 4 bases respectively, with 13 bases between them. The CDR3 DNA sequence: TGTGCCAGCAGCCTACCTCATGGATACGAGCAGTACTTC. It yields the protein CASSLPHGYEQYF.

This clonotype was seen a few times. The rearrangement uses TRBV7-9 and TRBJ1-5; TRBD1 matches 7 bases. There are 17 residues in the CDR3. The V gene end was trimmed by 0 bases and the J gene end by 6 bases; junction bases not matched to a gene: 11. Germline V lookup: CDR1 SEHNR, CDR2 FQNEAQ (reference sequence). CDR3 sequence reads: CASSLAKTGQKGQPQHF. Here the CDR3 DNA reads TGTGCCAGCAGCTTAGCCAAGACAGGGCAAAAAGGTCAGCCCCAGCATTTT.

This clonotype was seen a handful of times. The J gene is TRBJ2-5, the V gene TRBV5-1, with D possibly matching TRBD2 (6 bases). The V gene's germline CDR1 is SGHRS and CDR2 YFSETQ. The V end lost 2 bases, the J end lost 0 bases, and 11 bases lay between the germline ends. This CDR3 region has 15 residues. As DNA, the CDR3 is TGCGCCAGCAGCTTCGGGAGCGGCTACCAAGAGACCCAGTACTTC. Its translation: CASSFGSGYQETQYF.

The V call is TRBV7-8, the J call TRBJ2-7; no definite D call. Germline V gene sequence: CDR1 SGHVS, CDR2 FQNEAQ. Trimming pared 4 bases from V and 6 bases from J, leaving 16 bases between. CDR3 length equals 14 residues. CDR3 DNA: TGTGCCAGCAGCTCACAGCCAGGCCAGCGCGAGCAGTACTTC. As protein: CASSSQPGQREQYF.

The V and J genes are TRBV29-1 and TRBJ1-5, with D perhaps TRBD1 (6 bases). CDR1 SQVTM and CDR2 ANQGSEA come from the germline V gene. The V gene lost 4 bases and the J gene lost 0 bases, with 10 bases spanning the gap. The CDR3 covers 14 residues. This chain's CDR3 is CSVVIGGSNQPQHF. The CDR3 DNA reads as TGCAGCGTTGTGATAGGGGGTAGCAATCAGCCCCAGCATTTT.

This clonotype was seen a few times. The V and J genes are TRBV29-1 and TRBJ2-7; no firm D call. V shed 4 bases and J shed 3 bases, with 10 bases lying between them. The CDR3 is 12 residues long. CDR1 is SQVTM, CDR2 ANQGSEA, per germline. This CDR3 reads CSVGRRSYEQYF. In nucleotides, the CDR3 is TGCAGCGTTGGACGCAGGAGCTACGAGCAGTACTTC.